The 6 T cell receptor beta chains reported below all come from one sample, sequenced in a study of T cells in Graves' hyperthyroidism and ophthalmopathy. TCR beta CDR3 regions were amplified from RNA transcripts. When the TCR CDR3 underwent first-round RT-PCR, the HTBI primer set was used. TCRdb itself ran the multiplex PCR reads through MiXCR, one entry per CDR3 protein. The sample includes fewer than 300,000 distinct CDR3 sequences, around 15% of them seen just once. The sequenced sample consisted of blood. The receptor source for this set is a woman aged 50 to 65 with Graves' hyperthyroidism that later progressed to Graves' ophthalmopathy.

This clonotype was counted many times. V usage is TRBV30 and J usage is TRBJ2-3; unclear D gene. The length of the CDR3 is 14 residues. Trimming removed 0 bases from V and 2 bases from J, with 9 bases in between. Germline loops: CDR1 GTSNPN, CDR2 SVGIG (reference sequence). The CDR3 nucleotides are TGTGCCTGGAGTGTACGGGCTTCCACAGATACGCAGTATTTT. Translating gives CAWSVRASTDTQYF. Full variable domain (missing parts from reference TRBV30 and TRBJ2-3): SQTIHQWPATLVQPVGSPLSLECTVEGTSNPNLYWYRQAAGRGLQLLFYSVGIGQISSEVPQNLSASRPQDRQFILSSKKLLLSDSGFYLCAWSVRASTDTQYFGPGTRLTVL.

This clonotype was seen at least ten times. V gene TRBV28 combines with J gene TRBJ2-3, with D possibly TRBD1 on 6 matching bases. The CDR3 totals 15 residues. CDR1 is MDHEN and CDR2 is SYDVKM in the germline V gene. Trimming took off 5 bases at V and 0 bases at J, with 12 bases between the two ends. The CDR3 nucleotides read TGTGCCAGCAGTCCCTATGGGGGCAGCACAGATACGCAGTATTTT. It codes for CASSPYGGSTDTQYF.

This clonotype has ten or more counts. The rearrangement links TRBV12-3 or TRBV12-4 to TRBJ2-1; no clear D gene. V was cut by 1 base and J by 0 bases, with 4 bases left in between. The CDR3 totals 14 residues. The CDR3 region is CASSLGASYNEQFF. As DNA, the CDR3 is TGTGCCAGCAGTTTAGGGGCCTCCTACAATGAGCAGTTCTTC.

There are many counts of this clonotype. The chain couples TRBV18 to TRBJ2-7; 7 bases match TRBD1. This CDR3 spans 13 amino acids. CDR1 KGHSH and CDR2 LQKENI come from the germline V gene. V gave up 8 bases and J gave up 4 bases; unmatched junction bases: 8. CDR3 DNA sequence: TGTGCCAGCCACCCCGGGACAGATTACGAGCAGTACTTC. It yields the protein CASHPGTDYEQYF.

In its sample, this clonotype was seen many times. This chain connects TRBV27 to TRBJ2-5; perhaps TRBD2 as D (5 bases). V was pared by 6 bases and J by 1 base, with 9 bases between. CDR3 length: 13 residues. Germline V lookup: CDR1 MNHEY, CDR2 SMNVEV (reference sequence). CDR3: CASRGRSQETQYF. The CDR3 DNA follows: TGTGCCAGCAGAGGGAGATCCCAAGAGACCCAGTACTTC.

There are a few counts of this clonotype. This chain links TRBV2 with TRBJ1-3; the D gene is possibly TRBD1 (5 bases). This CDR3 comprises 15 residues. Germline V gives CDR1 SNHLY, CDR2 FYNNEI. Trimming removed 8 bases at V and 0 bases at J, with 14 bases between. The CDR3 protein is CASGGGLISGNTIYF. CDR3 bases: TGTGCCAGCGGGGGTGGACTCATCTCTGGAAACACCATATATTTT. The variable domain in full, completed from reference TRBV2 and TRBJ1-3, reads EPEVTQTPSHQVTQMGQEVILRCVPISNHLYFYWYRQILGQKVEFLVSFYNNEISEKSEIFDDQFSVERPDGSNFTLKIRSTKLEDSAMYFCASGGGLISGNTIYFGEGSWLTVV.